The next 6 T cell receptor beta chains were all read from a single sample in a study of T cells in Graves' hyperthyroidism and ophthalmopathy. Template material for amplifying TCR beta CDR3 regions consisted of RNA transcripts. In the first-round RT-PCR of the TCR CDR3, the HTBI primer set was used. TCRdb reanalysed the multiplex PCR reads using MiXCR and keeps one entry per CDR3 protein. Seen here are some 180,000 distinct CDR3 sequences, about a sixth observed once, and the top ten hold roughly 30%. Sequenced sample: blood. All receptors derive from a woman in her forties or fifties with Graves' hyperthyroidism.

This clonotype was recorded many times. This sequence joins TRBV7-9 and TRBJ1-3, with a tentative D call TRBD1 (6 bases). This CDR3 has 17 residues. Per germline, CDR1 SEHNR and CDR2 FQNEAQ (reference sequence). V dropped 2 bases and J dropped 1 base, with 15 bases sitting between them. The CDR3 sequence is CASSLRGVATSGNTIYF. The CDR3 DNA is TGTGCCAGCAGCTTAAGGGGGGTCGCGACATCTGGAAACACCATATATTTT.

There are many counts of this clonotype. Here the CDR3 DNA reads TGTGCCAGCAGCTCACCGGACAGGTTGGGGGTCGAGCAGTACTTC. Encoded protein: CASSSPDRLGVEQYF. The chain combines TRBV7-8 with TRBJ2-7; 7 bases match TRBD1. Germline CDR1 SGHVS, CDR2 FQNEAQ. The CDR3 is made up of 15 amino acids. Germline trimming cut 4 bases from V and 6 bases from J; bases unmatched to any gene: 12.

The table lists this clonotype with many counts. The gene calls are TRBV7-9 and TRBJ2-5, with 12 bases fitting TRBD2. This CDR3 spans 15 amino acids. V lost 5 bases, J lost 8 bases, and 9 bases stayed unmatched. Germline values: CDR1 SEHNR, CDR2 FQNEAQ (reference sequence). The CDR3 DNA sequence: TGTGCCAGCAGCGCCCCGGCTAGCGGGGGGGCAACCCAGTACTTC. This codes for CASSAPASGGATQYF.

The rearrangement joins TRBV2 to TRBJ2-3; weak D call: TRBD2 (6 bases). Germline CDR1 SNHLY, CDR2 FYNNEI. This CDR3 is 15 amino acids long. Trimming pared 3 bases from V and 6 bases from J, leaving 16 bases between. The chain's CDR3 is CASSDGSAFGDTQYF. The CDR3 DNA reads TGTGCCAGCAGTGACGGGAGCGCGTTTGGGGATACGCAGTATTTT.

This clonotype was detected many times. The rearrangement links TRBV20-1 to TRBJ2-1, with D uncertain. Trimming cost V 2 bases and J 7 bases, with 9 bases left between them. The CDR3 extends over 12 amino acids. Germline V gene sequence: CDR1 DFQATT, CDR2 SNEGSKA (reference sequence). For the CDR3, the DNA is TGCAGTGCTAGAATCAGCGCAAATGAGCAGTTCTTC. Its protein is CSARISANEQFF.

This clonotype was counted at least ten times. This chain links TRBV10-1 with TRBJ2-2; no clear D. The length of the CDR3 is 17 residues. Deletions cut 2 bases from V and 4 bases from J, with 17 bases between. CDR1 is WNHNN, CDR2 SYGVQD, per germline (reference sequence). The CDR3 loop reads CASSETLITPGTGELFF. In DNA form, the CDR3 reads TGCGCCAGCAGTGAGACACTAATTACCCCGGGCACCGGGGAGCTGTTTTTT.